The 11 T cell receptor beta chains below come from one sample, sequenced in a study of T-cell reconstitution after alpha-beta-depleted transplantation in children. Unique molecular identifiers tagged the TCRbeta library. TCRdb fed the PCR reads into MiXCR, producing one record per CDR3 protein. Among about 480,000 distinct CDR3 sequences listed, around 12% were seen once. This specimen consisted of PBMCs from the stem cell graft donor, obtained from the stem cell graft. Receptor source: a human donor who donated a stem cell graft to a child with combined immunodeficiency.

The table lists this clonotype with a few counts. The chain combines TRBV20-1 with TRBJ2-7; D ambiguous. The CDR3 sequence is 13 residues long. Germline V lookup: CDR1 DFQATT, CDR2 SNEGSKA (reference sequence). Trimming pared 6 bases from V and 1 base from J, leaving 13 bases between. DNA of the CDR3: TGCAGTGCCCCCCGGTCTGGGTCCTACGAGCAGTACTTC. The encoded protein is CSAPRSGSYEQYF.

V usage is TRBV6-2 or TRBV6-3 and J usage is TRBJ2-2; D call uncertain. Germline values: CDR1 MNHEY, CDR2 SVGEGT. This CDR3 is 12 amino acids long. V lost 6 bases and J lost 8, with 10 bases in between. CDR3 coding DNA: TGTGCCAGCAGCTCGTTAAAGGGGGAGCTGTTTTTT. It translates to CASSSLKGELFF.

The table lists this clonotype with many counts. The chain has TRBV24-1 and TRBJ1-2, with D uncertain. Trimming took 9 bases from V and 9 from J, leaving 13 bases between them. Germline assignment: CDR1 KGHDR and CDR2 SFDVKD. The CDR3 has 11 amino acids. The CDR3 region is CATRWMSSYTF. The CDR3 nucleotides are TGTGCCACCCGTTGGATGAGTAGCTACACCTTC.

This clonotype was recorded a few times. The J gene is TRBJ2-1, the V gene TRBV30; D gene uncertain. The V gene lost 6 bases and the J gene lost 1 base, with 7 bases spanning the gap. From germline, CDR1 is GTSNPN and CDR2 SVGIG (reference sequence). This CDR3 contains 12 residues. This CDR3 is CACAESYNEQFF. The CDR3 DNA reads TGTGCCTGTGCGGAATCCTACAATGAGCAGTTCTTC.

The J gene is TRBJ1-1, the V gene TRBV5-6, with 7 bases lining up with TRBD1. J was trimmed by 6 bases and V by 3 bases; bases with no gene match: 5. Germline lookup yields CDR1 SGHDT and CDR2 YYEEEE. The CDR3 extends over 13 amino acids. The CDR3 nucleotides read TGTGCCAGCAGCTCGGGACAGAATTCTGAAGCTTTCTTT. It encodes CASSSGQNSEAFF. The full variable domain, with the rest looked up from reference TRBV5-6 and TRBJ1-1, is DAGVTQSPTHLIKTRGQQVTLRCSPKSGHDTVSWYQQALGQGPQFIFQYYEEEERQRGNFPDRFSGHQFPNYSSELNVNALLLGDSALYLCASSSGQNSEAFFGQGTRLTVV.

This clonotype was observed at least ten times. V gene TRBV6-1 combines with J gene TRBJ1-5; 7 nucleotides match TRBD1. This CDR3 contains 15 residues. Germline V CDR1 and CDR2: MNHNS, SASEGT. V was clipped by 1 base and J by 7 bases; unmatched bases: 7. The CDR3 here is CASSEEEGAGQPQHF. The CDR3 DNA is TGTGCCAGCAGTGAAGAAGAGGGGGCGGGACAGCCCCAGCATTTT.

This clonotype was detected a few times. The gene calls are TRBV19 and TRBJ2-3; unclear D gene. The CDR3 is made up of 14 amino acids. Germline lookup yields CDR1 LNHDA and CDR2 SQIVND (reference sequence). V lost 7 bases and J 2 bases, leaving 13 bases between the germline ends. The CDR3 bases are TGTGCCAGTAAAAGAGGCAGAGACACAGATACGCAGTATTTT. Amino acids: CASKRGRDTDTQYF.

In DNA form, the CDR3 reads TGTGCCAGCAGCTTAGTGCGGGGGGCCATCTACGAGCAGTACTTC. Translation gives CASSLVRGAIYEQYF. V usage is TRBV7-9 and J usage is TRBJ2-7; 8 bases match TRBD2. This CDR3 is 15 amino acids long. V lost 1 base and J lost 3; bases outside the gene matches: 5. Germline lookup yields CDR1 SEHNR and CDR2 FQNEAQ (reference sequence).

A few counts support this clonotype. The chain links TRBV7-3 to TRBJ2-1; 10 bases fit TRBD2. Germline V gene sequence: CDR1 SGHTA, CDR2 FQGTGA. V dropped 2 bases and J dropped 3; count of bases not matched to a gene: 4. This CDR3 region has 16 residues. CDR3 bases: TGTGCCAGCAGCTTACTAGCGGGAGCTCTCTACAATGAGCAGTTCTTC. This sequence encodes CASSLLAGALYNEQFF. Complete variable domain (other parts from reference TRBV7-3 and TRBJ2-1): GAGVSQTPSNKVTEKGKYVELRCDPISGHTALYWYRQSLGQGPEFLIYFQGTGAADDSGLPNDRFFAVRPEGSVSTLKIQRTERGDSAVYLCASSLLAGALYNEQFFGPGTRLTVL.

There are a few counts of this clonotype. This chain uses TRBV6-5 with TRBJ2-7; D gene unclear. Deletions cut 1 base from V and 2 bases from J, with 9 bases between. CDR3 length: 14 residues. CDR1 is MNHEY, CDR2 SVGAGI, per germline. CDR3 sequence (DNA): TGTGCCAGCAGTTACTGGGCAGGCACCTACGAGCAGTACTTC. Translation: CASSYWAGTYEQYF.

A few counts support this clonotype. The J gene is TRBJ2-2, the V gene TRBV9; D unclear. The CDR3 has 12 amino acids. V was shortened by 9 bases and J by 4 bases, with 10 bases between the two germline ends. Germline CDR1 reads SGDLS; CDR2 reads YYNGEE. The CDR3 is CATPQLTGELFF. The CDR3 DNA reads TGTGCCACCCCCCAGCTCACCGGGGAGCTGTTTTTT.